This T cell receptor beta chain comes out of a study of blood T cell repertoires in COVID-19. Across the whole study: Acute-phase and convalescent COVID-19 samples originated in the United States, Italy and Spain. Nucleic acid was either cDNA or gDNA, and it came from T cells, B-cell-depleted T cells, or PBMCs.

Authors' processing steps: Amplified reference gene primers provided the basis for estimating nucleated cell counts. The protocol was immunoSEQ multiplex PCR, while the TCRdb copy is restricted to in-frame clones and leaves out a portion. That table supplies the V and J calls and clone size; D and trimming were determined from the DNA. The sample lists 25,000 to 30,000 clones, 85% to 95% occurring once. Per germline, CDR1 SQVTM and CDR2 ANQGSEA. The CDR3 consists of 17 residues. V lost 6 bases to trimming and J lost 3 bases; unmatched junction nucleotides: 12. Followed longitudinally, the Seattle patients had been enrolled during active infection.

The sequence derives from a woman aged 65 to 85 with COVID-19, enrolled during active disease. The sample consisted of peripheral blood. The chain has TRBV29-1 and TRBJ1-6, with 9 bases aligning to TRBD1. The CDR3 region is CSVVVGTGMIYNSPLHF. CDR3 DNA sequence: TGCAGCGTCGTGGTGGGGACAGGGATGATCTATAATTCACCCCTCCACTTT.